This T cell receptor (beta chain) is from a study of T cell responses to AZD1222 COVID-19 vaccine. The V and J ends lost 6 bases and 7 bases respectively, with 18 bases between them. This CDR3 is built from 14 residues. Germline V gives CDR1 MDHEN, CDR2 SYDVKM. This clone has a single count. Method: immunoSEQ multiplex PCR; TCRdb's copy keeps in-frame clones and lacks some. The sample shows roughly 150,000 clones, 80% to 90% of them seen only once. This chain links TRBV28 with TRBJ1-1; the D gene is possibly TRBD1 (6 bases). This sequence originates from an adult in good health. The input for sequencing was peripheral blood, taken on day 0 of AZD1222 vaccination. The CDR3 region has the DNA TGTGCCAGCAGGTCACCGGGACAAATACTTGAAGCTTTCTTT. It translates to CASRSPGQILEAFF.